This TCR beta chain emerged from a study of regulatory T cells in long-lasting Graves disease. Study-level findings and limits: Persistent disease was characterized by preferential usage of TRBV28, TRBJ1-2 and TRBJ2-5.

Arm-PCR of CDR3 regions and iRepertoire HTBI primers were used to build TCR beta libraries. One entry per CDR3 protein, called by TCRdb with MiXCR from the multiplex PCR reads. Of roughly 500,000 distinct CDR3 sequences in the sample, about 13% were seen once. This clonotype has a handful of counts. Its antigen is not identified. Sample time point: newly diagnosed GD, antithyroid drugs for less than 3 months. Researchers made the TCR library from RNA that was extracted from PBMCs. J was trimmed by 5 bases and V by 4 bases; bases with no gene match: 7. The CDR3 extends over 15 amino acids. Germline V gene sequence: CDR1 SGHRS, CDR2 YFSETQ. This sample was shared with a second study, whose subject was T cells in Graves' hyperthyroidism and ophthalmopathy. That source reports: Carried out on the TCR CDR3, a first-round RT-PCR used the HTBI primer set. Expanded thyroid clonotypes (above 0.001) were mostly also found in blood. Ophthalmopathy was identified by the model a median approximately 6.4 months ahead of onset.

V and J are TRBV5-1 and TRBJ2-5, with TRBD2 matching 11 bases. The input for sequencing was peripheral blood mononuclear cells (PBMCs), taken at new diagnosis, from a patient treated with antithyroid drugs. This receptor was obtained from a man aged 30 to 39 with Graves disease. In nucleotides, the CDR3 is TGCGCCAGCAGCATCGGGACTAGCGGTCCCGAGACCCAGTACTTC. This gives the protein CASSIGTSGPETQYF.